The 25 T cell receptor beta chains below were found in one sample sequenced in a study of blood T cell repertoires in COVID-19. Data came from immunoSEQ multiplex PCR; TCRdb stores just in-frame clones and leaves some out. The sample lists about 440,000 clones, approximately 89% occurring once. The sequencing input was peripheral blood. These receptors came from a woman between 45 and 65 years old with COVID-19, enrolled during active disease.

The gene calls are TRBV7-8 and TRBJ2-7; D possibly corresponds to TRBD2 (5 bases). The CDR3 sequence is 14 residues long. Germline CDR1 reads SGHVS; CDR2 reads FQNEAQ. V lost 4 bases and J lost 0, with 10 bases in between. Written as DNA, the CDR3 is TGTGCCAGCAGCTCCCAAGGAGGCTCCTACGAGCAGTACTTC. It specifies CASSSQGGSYEQYF.

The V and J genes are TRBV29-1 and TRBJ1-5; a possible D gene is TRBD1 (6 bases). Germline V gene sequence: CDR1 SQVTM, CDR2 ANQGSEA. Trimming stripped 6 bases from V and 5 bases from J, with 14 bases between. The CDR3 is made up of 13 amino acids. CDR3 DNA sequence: TGCAGCGTCGGGGAGGGGGGAGATCAGCCCCAGCATTTT. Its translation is CSVGEGGDQPQHF.

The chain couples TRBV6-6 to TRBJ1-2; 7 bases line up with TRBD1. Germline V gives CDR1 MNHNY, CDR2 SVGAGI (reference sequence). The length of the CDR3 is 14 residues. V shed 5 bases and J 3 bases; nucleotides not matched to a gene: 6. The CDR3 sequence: CASSTEDRYYGYTF. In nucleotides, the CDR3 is TGTGCCAGCAGTACGGAGGACAGGTACTATGGCTACACCTTC.

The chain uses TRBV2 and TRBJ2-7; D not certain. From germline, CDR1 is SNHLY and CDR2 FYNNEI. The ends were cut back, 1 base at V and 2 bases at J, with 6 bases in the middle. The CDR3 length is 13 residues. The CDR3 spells CASSEDSTYEQYF. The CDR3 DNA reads TGTGCCAGCAGTGAAGACAGTACCTACGAGCAGTACTTC.

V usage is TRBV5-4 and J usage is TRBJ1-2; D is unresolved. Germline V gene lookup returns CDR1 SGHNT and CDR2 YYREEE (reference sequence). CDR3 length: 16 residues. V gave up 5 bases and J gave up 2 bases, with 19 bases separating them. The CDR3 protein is CASSSARELRNYGYTF. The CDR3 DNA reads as TGTGCCAGCAGTTCAGCTCGGGAGTTAAGGAACTATGGCTACACCTTC.

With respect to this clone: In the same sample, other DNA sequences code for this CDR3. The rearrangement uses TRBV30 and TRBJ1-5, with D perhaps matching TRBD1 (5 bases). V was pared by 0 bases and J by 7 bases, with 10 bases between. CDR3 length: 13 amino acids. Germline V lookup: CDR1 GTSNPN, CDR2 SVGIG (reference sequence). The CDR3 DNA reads TGTGCCTGGAGTGTGGGGGGAAACCAGCCCCAGCATTTT. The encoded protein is CAWSVGGNQPQHF.

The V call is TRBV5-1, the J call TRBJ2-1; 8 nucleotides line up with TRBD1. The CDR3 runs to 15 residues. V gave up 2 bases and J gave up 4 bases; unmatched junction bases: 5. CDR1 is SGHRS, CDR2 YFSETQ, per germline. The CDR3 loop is CASSFRDRTYNEQFF. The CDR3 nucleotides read TGCGCCAGCAGCTTTCGGGACAGGACTTACAATGAGCAGTTCTTC.

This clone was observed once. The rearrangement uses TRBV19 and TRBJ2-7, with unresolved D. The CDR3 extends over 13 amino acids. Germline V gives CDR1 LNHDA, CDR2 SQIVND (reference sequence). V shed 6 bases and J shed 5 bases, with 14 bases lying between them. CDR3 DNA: TGTGCCAGTAGGGCAGGTTACGGCGACGAGCAGTACTTC. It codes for CASRAGYGDEQYF.

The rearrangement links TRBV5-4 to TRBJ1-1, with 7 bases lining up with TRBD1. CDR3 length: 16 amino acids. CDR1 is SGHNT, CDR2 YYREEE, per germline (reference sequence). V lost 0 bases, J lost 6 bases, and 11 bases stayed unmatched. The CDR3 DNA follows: TGTGCCAGCAGCTTGGCCAGGGTCAGGGGGGTTCCTGAAGCTTTCTTT. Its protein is CASSLARVRGVPEAFF.

CDR3 DNA sequence: TGTGCCAGCTCACCGACTAGGGGACGTGAGGATGGCTACACCTTC. Translation gives CASSPTRGREDGYTF. The genes are TRBV18 and TRBJ1-2; a weak D match, TRBD1 (5 bases). The CDR3 totals 15 residues. V was clipped by 3 bases and J by 6 bases, with 17 bases between them. Germline CDR1 reads KGHSH; CDR2 reads LQKENI.

CDR3 sequence (DNA): TGTGCCAGCAGCTTACCCCAGGGGGCGAACACCGGGGAGCTGTTTTTT. Its protein is CASSLPQGANTGELFF. The chain uses TRBV7-8 and TRBJ2-2; the match to TRBD1 covers 7 bases. CDR3 length equals 16 residues. CDR1 SGHVS and CDR2 FQNEAQ come from the germline V gene. J lost 0 bases, V lost 2 bases, and 3 bases had no gene match.

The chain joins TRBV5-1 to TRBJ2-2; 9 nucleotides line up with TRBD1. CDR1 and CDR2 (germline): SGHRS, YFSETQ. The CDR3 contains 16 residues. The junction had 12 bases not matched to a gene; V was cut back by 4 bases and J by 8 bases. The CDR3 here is CASSPPDRGILGELFF. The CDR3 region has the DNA TGCGCCAGCAGCCCACCTGACAGGGGGATTTTGGGGGAGCTGTTTTTT.

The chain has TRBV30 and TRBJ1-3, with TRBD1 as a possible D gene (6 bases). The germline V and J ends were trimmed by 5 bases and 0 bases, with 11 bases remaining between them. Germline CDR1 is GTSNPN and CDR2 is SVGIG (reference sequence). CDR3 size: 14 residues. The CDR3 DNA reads TGTGCCTGGGACAGGCTTAACTCTGGAAACACCATATATTTT. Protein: CAWDRLNSGNTIYF.

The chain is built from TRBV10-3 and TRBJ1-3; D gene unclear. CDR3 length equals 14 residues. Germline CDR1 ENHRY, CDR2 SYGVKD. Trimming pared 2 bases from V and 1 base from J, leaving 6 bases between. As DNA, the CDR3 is TGTGCCATCAGTGAGGCGCATTCTGGAAACACCATATATTTT. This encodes CAISEAHSGNTIYF.

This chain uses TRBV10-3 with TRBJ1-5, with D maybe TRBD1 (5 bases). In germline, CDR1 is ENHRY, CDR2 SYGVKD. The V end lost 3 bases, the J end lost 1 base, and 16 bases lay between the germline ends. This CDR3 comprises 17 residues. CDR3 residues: CAISEGWRGKSNQPQHF. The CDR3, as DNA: TGTGCCATCAGTGAAGGGTGGAGGGGCAAGAGCAATCAGCCCCAGCATTTT.

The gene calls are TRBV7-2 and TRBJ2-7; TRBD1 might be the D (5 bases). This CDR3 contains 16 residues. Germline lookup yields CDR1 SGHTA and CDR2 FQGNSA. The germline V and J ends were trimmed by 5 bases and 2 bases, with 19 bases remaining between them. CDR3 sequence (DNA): TGTGCCAGCAGCCGCAATCTACGACAGCTTACCTACGAGCAGTACTTC. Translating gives CASSRNLRQLTYEQYF.

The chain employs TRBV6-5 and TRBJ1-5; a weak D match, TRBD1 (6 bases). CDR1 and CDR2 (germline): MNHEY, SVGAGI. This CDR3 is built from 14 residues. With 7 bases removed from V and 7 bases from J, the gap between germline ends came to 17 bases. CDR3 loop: CASILEPQGQPQHF. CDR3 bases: TGTGCCAGCATCCTGGAGCCTCAGGGGCAGCCCCAGCATTTT.

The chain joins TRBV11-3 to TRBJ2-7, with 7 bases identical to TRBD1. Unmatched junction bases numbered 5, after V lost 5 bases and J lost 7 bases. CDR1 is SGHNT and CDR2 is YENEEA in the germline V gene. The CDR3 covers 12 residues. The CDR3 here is CASSLGQAEQYF. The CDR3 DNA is TGTGCCAGCAGCCTAGGACAGGCTGAGCAGTACTTC.

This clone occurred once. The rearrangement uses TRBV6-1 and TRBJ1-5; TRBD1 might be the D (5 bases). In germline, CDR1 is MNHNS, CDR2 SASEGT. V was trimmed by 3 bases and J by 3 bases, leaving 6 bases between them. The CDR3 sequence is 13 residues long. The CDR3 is CASSEGPNQPQHF. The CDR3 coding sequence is TGTGCCAGCAGTGAGGGGCCCAATCAGCCCCAGCATTTT.

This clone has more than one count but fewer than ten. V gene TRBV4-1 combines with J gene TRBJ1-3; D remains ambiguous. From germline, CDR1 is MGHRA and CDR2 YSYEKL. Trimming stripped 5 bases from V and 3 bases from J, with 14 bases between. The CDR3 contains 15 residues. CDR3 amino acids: CASSEAEGNGNTIYF. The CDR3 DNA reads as TGCGCCAGCAGCGAAGCGGAGGGTAATGGAAACACCATATATTTT.

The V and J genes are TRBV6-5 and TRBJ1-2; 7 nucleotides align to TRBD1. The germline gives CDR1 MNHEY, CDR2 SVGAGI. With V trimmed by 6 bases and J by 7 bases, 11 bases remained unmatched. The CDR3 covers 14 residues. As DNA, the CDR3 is TGTGCCAGCAGCTCCCCCGACAGGGTGGGTGGCTACACCTTC. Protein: CASSSPDRVGGYTF.

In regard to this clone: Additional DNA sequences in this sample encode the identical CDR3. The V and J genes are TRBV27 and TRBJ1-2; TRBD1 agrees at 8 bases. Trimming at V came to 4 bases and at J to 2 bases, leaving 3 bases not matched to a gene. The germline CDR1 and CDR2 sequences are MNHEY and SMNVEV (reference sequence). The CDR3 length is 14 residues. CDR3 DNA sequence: TGTGCCAGCAGTTCCGGGACAGGAAACTATGGCTACACCTTC. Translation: CASSSGTGNYGYTF.

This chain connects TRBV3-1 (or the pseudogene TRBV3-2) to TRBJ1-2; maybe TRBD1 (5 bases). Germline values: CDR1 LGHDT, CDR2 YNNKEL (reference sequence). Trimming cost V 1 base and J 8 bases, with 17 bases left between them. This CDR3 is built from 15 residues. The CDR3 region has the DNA TGTGCCAGCAGCCAAGGTTATCGGACACACTGGGGCTACACCTTC. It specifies CASSQGYRTHWGYTF.

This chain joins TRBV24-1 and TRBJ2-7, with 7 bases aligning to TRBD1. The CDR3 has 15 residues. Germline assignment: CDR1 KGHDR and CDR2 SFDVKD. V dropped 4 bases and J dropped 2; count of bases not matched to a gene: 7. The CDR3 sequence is CATSDSTGTAYEQYF. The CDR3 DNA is TGTGCCACCAGTGACTCCACCGGGACAGCCTACGAGCAGTACTTC.

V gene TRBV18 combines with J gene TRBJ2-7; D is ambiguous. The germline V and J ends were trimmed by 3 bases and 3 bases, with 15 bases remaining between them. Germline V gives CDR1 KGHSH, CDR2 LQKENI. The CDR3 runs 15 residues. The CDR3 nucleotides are TGTGCCAGCTCACCGGCCCCTCGTGCTCTCTACGAGCAGTACTTC. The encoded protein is CASSPAPRALYEQYF.